These 31 T cell receptor beta chains were all obtained from the same sample, sequenced in a study of lymphopenia after photon versus proton radiotherapy. The repertoire was sequenced with immunoSEQ multiplex PCR; TCRdb's copy has only in-frame clones and lacks some. The sample contains about 4,900 clones, roughly 88% of which appear only once. Specimen: peripheral blood, collected from a patient treated with photon-based radiotherapy. These receptors originate from a man aged 80 or over with cholangiocarcinoma.

The rearrangement links TRBV10-3 to TRBJ1-1; D possibly corresponds to TRBD1 (5 bases). Germline assignment: CDR1 ENHRY and CDR2 SYGVKD. The length of the CDR3 is 12 residues. V was cut by 3 bases and J by 8 bases, with 10 bases left in between. Written as DNA, the CDR3 is TGTGCCATCAGTGATTTGAGACAGGAAGCTTTCTTT. Translation: CAISDLRQEAFF.

The genes are TRBV5-1 and TRBJ1-2; 10 bases line up with TRBD1. Germline CDR1 is SGHRS and CDR2 is YFSETQ. The CDR3 has 14 residues. The trim removed 0 bases at V and 6 bases at J, leaving 2 bases unmatched. CDR3 DNA sequence: TGCGCCAGCAGCTTGGTCGGACAGGGGGATGGCTACACCTTC. It specifies CASSLVGQGDGYTF.

The gene calls are TRBV14 and TRBJ2-1, with TRBD1 matching over 12 bases. This CDR3 is 18 amino acids long. The V gene end was trimmed by 1 base and the J gene end by 9 bases; junction bases not matched to a gene: 13. Germline V lookup: CDR1 SGHDN, CDR2 FVKESK. CDR3 in amino acids: CASSQGFDWDRGRLEQFF. In DNA form, the CDR3 reads TGTGCCAGCAGCCAAGGCTTTGACTGGGACAGGGGGCGACTTGAGCAGTTCTTC.

This rearrangement joins TRBV28 to TRBJ1-2; perhaps TRBD1 as D (5 bases). The CDR3 is 17 amino acids. V gave up 5 bases and J gave up 6 bases, with 25 bases separating them. Germline V CDR1 and CDR2: MDHEN, SYDVKM. This CDR3 is CASSLPELKGKMDGYTF. As DNA, the CDR3 is TGTGCCAGCAGTCTTCCCGAATTGAAGGGGAAGATGGATGGCTACACCTTC.

The chain joins TRBV6-5 to TRBJ2-2; 7 bases fit TRBD1. The germline CDR1 and CDR2 sequences are MNHEY and SVGAGI. After removal of 6 bases from V and 6 bases from J, the junction contained 10 bases not matched to a gene. CDR3 length equals 15 residues. The CDR3 loop is CASRVRGPLSGELFF. As DNA, the CDR3 is TGTGCCAGCAGGGTTAGGGGGCCCCTATCCGGGGAGCTGTTTTTT.

This clone was detected only once. The chain uses TRBV7-8 and TRBJ1-1; D gene ambiguous. The V and J ends lost 2 bases and 1 base respectively, with 14 bases between them. This CDR3 has 16 residues. Germline CDR1 and CDR2: SGHVS and FQNEAQ. In nucleotides, the CDR3 is TGTGCCAGCAGCTTAACCCCTAGTGAAGCGAACACTGAAGCTTTCTTT. This codes for CASSLTPSEANTEAFF.

The V and J genes are TRBV19 and TRBJ2-7; 9 positions match TRBD1. The V gene's germline CDR1 is LNHDA and CDR2 SQIVND (reference sequence). CDR3 length: 14 residues. V was clipped by 5 bases and J by 5 bases; unmatched bases: 7. The CDR3 is CASSPRRDRDEQYF. In DNA form, the CDR3 reads TGTGCCAGTAGTCCCCGCCGGGACAGGGACGAGCAGTACTTC.

This clone showed up just a few times. The gene calls are TRBV18 and TRBJ1-6, with 11 bases lining up with TRBD1. The length of the CDR3 is 15 residues. Per the germline V gene, CDR1 is KGHSH and CDR2 is LQKENI. V dropped 3 bases and J dropped 9; count of bases not matched to a gene: 4. CDR3 nucleotides: TGTGCCAGCTCACCGACGGGACAGGGGGGTTCACCCCTCCACTTT. This encodes CASSPTGQGGSPLHF.

The CDR3 nucleotides are TGTGCCAGCTCACCAACACAGGAGCCGAACACTGAAGCTTTCTTT. It specifies CASSPTQEPNTEAFF. The rearrangement joins TRBV18 to TRBJ1-1, with D possibly being TRBD1 (5 bases). Trimming removed 2 bases at V and 1 base at J, with 11 bases between. CDR3 length equals 15 residues. Germline V CDR1 and CDR2: KGHSH, LQKENI.

The rearrangement links TRBV1 to TRBJ2-3; the table assigns TRBD2, which was not confirmed against the DNA. TRBV1 corresponds to a pseudogene. The CDR3 extends over 17 amino acids. The CDR3 region has the DNA TGCACCAGCAGCCAGTGGTCGGGCGGGGGGGCCACAGATACGCAGTATTTT. Protein: CTSSQWSGGGATDTQYF.

This clone was found once. The chain recombines TRBV5-6 with TRBJ2-7, with D hard to call. The germline CDR1 and CDR2 sequences are SGHDT and YYEEEE. V was trimmed by 3 bases and J by 0 bases, leaving 4 bases between them. CDR3 size: 12 residues. The CDR3 here is CASSSRSYEQYF. CDR3 coding DNA: TGTGCCAGCAGCTCACGCTCCTACGAGCAGTACTTC.

A single count supports this clone. The CDR3: CASTPGQGDSPLHF. CDR3 nucleotide sequence: TGTGCCAGCACCCCTGGACAGGGGGATTCACCCCTCCACTTT. This rearrangement joins TRBV6-5 to TRBJ1-6, with 10 bases that match TRBD1. The germline gives CDR1 MNHEY, CDR2 SVGAGI. The CDR3 consists of 14 residues. V lost 7 bases and J lost 8; bases outside the gene matches: 5.

The chain couples TRBV9 to TRBJ1-3; 8 bases fit TRBD1. Germline V CDR1 and CDR2: SGDLS, YYNGEE. CDR3 length: 16 amino acids. Trimming at V came to 0 bases and at J to 4 bases, leaving 6 bases not matched to a gene. CDR3 nucleotide sequence: TGTGCCAGCAGCGTAGGGGACAGGTCGAGGGGAAACACCATATATTTT. Translated, it gives CASSVGDRSRGNTIYF. Based on the CDR3 plus reference TRBV9 and TRBJ1-3, the full variable domain is DSGVTQTPKHLITATGQRVTLRCSPRSGDLSVYWYQQSLDQGLQFLIQYYNGEERAKGNILERFSAQQFPDLHSELNLSSLELGDSALYFCASSVGDRSRGNTIYFGEGSWLTVV.

The chain joins TRBV28 to TRBJ2-1, with D possibly being TRBD1 (6 bases). CDR1 MDHEN and CDR2 SYDVKM come from the germline V gene. The CDR3 spans 12 residues. V lost 6 bases and J lost 7, with 10 bases in between. The CDR3 here is CASRLGGNEQFF. In nucleotides, the CDR3 is TGTGCCAGCAGACTAGGGGGTAATGAGCAGTTCTTC.

The chain couples TRBV5-1 to TRBJ2-5, with D perhaps TRBD1 (6 bases). Per the germline V gene, CDR1 is SGHRS and CDR2 is YFSETQ. The germline V and J ends were trimmed by 3 bases and 2 bases, with 14 bases remaining between them. This CDR3 comprises 15 residues. The CDR3 DNA follows: TGCGCCAGCAGCTCGAAAGGGACAACTCAAGAGACCCAGTACTTC. Its translation: CASSSKGTTQETQYF.

The genes are TRBV27 and TRBJ2-3, with D possibly TRBD2 on 6 matching bases. The CDR3 spans 14 residues. V was trimmed by 2 bases and J by 2 bases, leaving 8 bases between them. In germline, CDR1 is MNHEY, CDR2 SMNVEV (reference sequence). CDR3 in DNA: TGTGCCAGCAGTTTACCGGGGGTCACAGATACGCAGTATTTT. This gives the protein CASSLPGVTDTQYF.

The chain links TRBV6-5 to TRBJ2-6; the D is unclear. The CDR3 has 13 residues. The ends were cut back, 2 bases at V and 2 bases at J, with 1 base in the middle. Germline lookup yields CDR1 MNHEY and CDR2 SVGAGI. CDR3 coding DNA: TGTGCCAGCAGTTACGCTGGGGCCAACGTCCTGACTTTC. Translation: CASSYAGANVLTF.

The rearrangement uses TRBV19 and TRBJ2-5; no reliable D call. The germline gives CDR1 LNHDA, CDR2 SQIVND (reference sequence). V was trimmed by 5 bases and J by 4 bases, leaving 11 bases between them. This CDR3 spans 13 amino acids. CDR3 sequence: CASSPSTVETQYF. As DNA, the CDR3 is TGTGCCAGTAGTCCCAGTACGGTAGAGACCCAGTACTTC.

The chain has TRBV6-5 and TRBJ1-1; D possibly corresponds to TRBD1 (6 bases). CDR3 length: 13 residues. Germline-derived CDR1 and CDR2 are MNHEY and SVGAGI. Trimming removed 10 bases from V and 2 bases from J, with 14 bases in between. CDR3 DNA sequence: TGTGCCACTTACAGGGTCAAAAACACTGAAGCTTTCTTT. Protein sequence: CATYRVKNTEAFF.

This rearrangement joins TRBV5-4 to TRBJ1-1, with 7 nucleotides matching TRBD1. Losses at the gene ends were 1 base for V and 1 base for J; bases not matched to a gene: 4. Germline values: CDR1 SGHNT, CDR2 YYREEE (reference sequence). This CDR3 is 15 amino acids long. Written as DNA, the CDR3 is TGTGCCAGCAGCTTGACTGACAGGGCGAACACTGAAGCTTTCTTT. Its protein is CASSLTDRANTEAFF.

J is TRBJ2-2 and V is TRBV5-1; TRBD2 is a possible D gene (5 bases). Trimming stripped 4 bases from V and 5 bases from J, with 12 bases between. Germline V gene sequence: CDR1 SGHRS, CDR2 YFSETQ. The CDR3 is 14 residues long. CDR3 bases: TGCGCCAGCAGCCCCGAGGGCTTTACCGGGGAGCTGTTTTTT. This sequence encodes CASSPEGFTGELFF.

The chain has TRBV6-6 and TRBJ2-1; TRBD2 matches 10 bases. Germline V gene sequence: CDR1 MNHNY, CDR2 SVGAGI (reference sequence). The CDR3 has 16 amino acids. Germline trimming cut 4 bases from V and 2 bases from J; bases unmatched to any gene: 5. This CDR3 reads CASSSVSGGAYNEQFF. The CDR3 DNA is TGTGCCAGCAGTTCAGTCAGCGGGGGGGCCTACAATGAGCAGTTCTTC.

This clone was counted a single time. This chain links TRBV7-8 with TRBJ2-3; 7 bases fit TRBD2. The length of the CDR3 is 16 residues. Trimming cost V 2 bases and J 5 bases; bases outside gene matches: 10. Germline-derived CDR1 and CDR2 are SGHVS and FQNEAQ. CDR3 protein: CASSLPRTSYQDTQYF. The CDR3 DNA reads TGTGCCAGCAGCTTACCTCGGACTAGTTATCAAGATACGCAGTATTTT. The complete variable domain, with remaining parts taken from reference TRBV7-8 and TRBJ2-3, reads GAGVSQSPRYKVAKRGQDVALRCDPISGHVSLFWYQQALGQGPEFLTYFQNEAQLDKSGLPSDRFFAERPEGSVSTLKIQRTQQEDSAVYLCASSLPRTSYQDTQYFGPGTRLTVL.

The CDR3 reads CAWSGVSSYNEQFF. The CDR3 bases are TGTGCCTGGAGTGGGGTCTCCTCCTACAATGAGCAGTTCTTC. V is TRBV30 and J is TRBJ2-1; unclear D gene. V lost 1 base to trimming and J lost 0 bases, with 7 bases between them. CDR1 and CDR2 (germline): GTSNPN, SVGIG (reference sequence). CDR3 size: 14 residues.

V and J are TRBV10-1 and TRBJ1-2; D uncertain. This CDR3 comprises 14 residues. V lost 6 bases to trimming and J lost 8 bases, with 19 bases between them. Germline V gene data show CDR1 as WNHNN and CDR2 as SYGVQD (reference sequence). The CDR3 spells CASSPGPATGGYTF. CDR3 bases: TGCGCCAGCAGCCCGGGCCCGGCTACGGGAGGCTACACCTTC.

This chain joins TRBV18 and TRBJ2-1; 10 bases agree with TRBD2. V was clipped by 2 bases and J by 4 bases; unmatched bases: 2. The germline V gene has CDR1 KGHSH and CDR2 LQKENI. This CDR3 is 15 amino acids long. CDR3: CASSPGLAAYNEQFF. As DNA, the CDR3 is TGTGCCAGCTCACCAGGACTAGCGGCTTACAATGAGCAGTTCTTC.

V gene TRBV5-4 combines with J gene TRBJ2-7; D call uncertain. CDR1 SGHNT and CDR2 YYREEE come from the germline V gene (reference sequence). The CDR3 is made up of 12 amino acids. The V gene lost 1 base and the J gene lost 12 bases, with 14 bases spanning the gap. This CDR3 reads CASSLSTSVWYF. DNA for the CDR3: TGTGCCAGCAGCTTGAGTACTTCTGTGTGGTACTTC.

This chain joins TRBV5-1 and TRBJ2-1; the D gene is possibly TRBD1 (5 bases). V was pared by 4 bases and J by 10 bases, with 15 bases between. Per germline, CDR1 SGHRS and CDR2 YFSETQ. This CDR3 spans 13 amino acids. The CDR3 DNA reads TGCGCCAGCAGCCTGGAAAGGGGTTGGGAGCAGTTCTTC. Its protein product is CASSLERGWEQFF.

In this sample, this clone turned up once. This rearrangement joins TRBV7-6 to TRBJ2-7; D ambiguous. V lost 5 bases, J lost 2 bases, and 19 bases lay in between. This CDR3 region has 16 residues. Germline V CDR1 and CDR2: SGHVS, FNYEAQ. The CDR3 protein is CASSETPSDGPYEQYF. As DNA, the CDR3 is TGTGCCAGCAGCGAAACCCCCTCTGACGGACCCTACGAGCAGTACTTC.

The gene calls are TRBV15 and TRBJ2-2; 8 bases fit TRBD2. Germline V lookup: CDR1 LNHNV, CDR2 YYDKDF (reference sequence). The length of the CDR3 is 15 residues. The V gene end was trimmed by 0 bases and the J gene end by 7 bases; junction bases not matched to a gene: 4. DNA for the CDR3: TGTGCCACCAGCAGAGATAGGGGGACTAGCGGGGAGCTGTTTTTT. Translating gives CATSRDRGTSGELFF.

In this sample, this clone turned up once. This chain links TRBV6-5 with TRBJ2-3; 7 nucleotides agree with TRBD2. The CDR3 loop spans 15 amino acids. The V gene end was trimmed by 2 bases and the J gene end by 3 bases; junction bases not matched to a gene: 5. Germline V gene data show CDR1 as MNHEY and CDR2 as SVGAGI. The CDR3 spells CASSYGPGGTDTQYF. As DNA, the CDR3 is TGTGCCAGCAGTTACGGTCCCGGGGGGACAGATACGCAGTATTTT.